This T cell receptor (beta chain) was captured by sequencing in a study of T cell responses to AZD1222 COVID-19 vaccine. This clone was found once. Germline CDR1 and CDR2: LNHDA and SQIVND (reference sequence). V lost 3 bases to trimming and J lost 2 bases, with 8 bases between them. This CDR3 has 14 amino acids. Assay: immunoSEQ multiplex PCR; the TCRdb copy retains only in-frame clones and omits some. The sample holds 150,000 to 200,000 clones, roughly 94% seen once. V usage is TRBV19 and J usage is TRBJ2-1; D remains unclear. This receptor was identified in an adult in good health. The specimen comprised peripheral blood, sampled on day 0 of AZD1222 vaccination. In nucleotides, the CDR3 is TGTGCCAGTAGTATTAGCAGCCCCTACAATGAGCAGTTCTTC. This gives the protein CASSISSPYNEQFF.